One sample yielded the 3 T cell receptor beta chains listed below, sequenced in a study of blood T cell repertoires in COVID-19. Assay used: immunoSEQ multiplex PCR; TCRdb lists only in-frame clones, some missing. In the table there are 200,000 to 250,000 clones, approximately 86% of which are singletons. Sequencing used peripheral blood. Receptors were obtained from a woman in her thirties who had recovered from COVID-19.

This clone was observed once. CDR3 in amino acids: CASSYASGNLYEQYF. The CDR3 region has the DNA TGTGCCAGCAGTTACGCCTCAGGGAATCTCTACGAGCAGTACTTC. V is TRBV6-5 and J is TRBJ2-7; maybe TRBD1 (5 bases). Germline V CDR1 and CDR2: MNHEY, SVGAGI. The V gene lost 2 bases and the J gene lost 3 bases, with 14 bases spanning the gap. This CDR3 has 15 residues.

The CDR3 here is CASSWVSRDAKQYF. CDR3 nucleotide sequence: TGCGCCAGCAGCTGGGTTTCGCGGGACGCCAAGCAGTACTTC. The genes are TRBV5-1 and TRBJ2-7; TRBD2 might be the D (6 bases). V was trimmed by 3 bases and J by 8 bases, leaving 18 bases between them. In germline, CDR1 is SGHRS, CDR2 YFSETQ. The length of the CDR3 is 14 residues.

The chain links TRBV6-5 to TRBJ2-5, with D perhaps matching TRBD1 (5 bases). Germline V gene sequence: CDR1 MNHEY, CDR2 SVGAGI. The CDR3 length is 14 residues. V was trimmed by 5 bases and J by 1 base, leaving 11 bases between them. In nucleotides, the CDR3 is TGTGCCAGCAGTACTTACAGGAGCCAAGAGACCCAGTACTTC. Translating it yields CASSTYRSQETQYF.